A single sample gave rise to the 18 T cell receptor beta chains below, sequenced in a study of blood T cell repertoires in COVID-19. Method: immunoSEQ multiplex PCR; TCRdb's copy keeps in-frame clones and lacks some. Here the sample spans about 90,000 clones, approximately 86% being singletons. Sequenced material: peripheral blood. These receptors were collected from a man older than 75 with active or convalescent COVID-19.

In its sample, this clone was seen a few times. The gene calls are TRBV7-2 and TRBJ1-2; 12 bases are shared with TRBD1. Germline V gene sequence: CDR1 SGHTA, CDR2 FQGNSA. The V gene end was trimmed by 5 bases and the J gene end by 3 bases; junction bases not matched to a gene: 7. This CDR3 comprises 16 residues. CDR3 nucleotide sequence: TGTGCCAGCAGCGCAGCCGGGACAGGGGGCTACTATGGCTACACCTTC. Amino acids: CASSAAGTGGYYGYTF.

Here the CDR3 reads CASRSSGSSYNEQFF. The CDR3 DNA reads as TGTGCCAGCAGATCTAGCGGGAGCTCCTACAATGAGCAGTTCTTC. The chain is built from TRBV6-5 and TRBJ2-1, with TRBD2 matching over 10 bases. From germline, CDR1 is MNHEY and CDR2 SVGAGI. This CDR3 contains 15 residues. The J segment lost 0 bases and the V segment lost 6 bases, leaving 2 bases of the junction unmatched.

V gene TRBV6-5 combines with J gene TRBJ1-1; D is perhaps TRBD1 (5 bases). This CDR3 region has 14 residues. With 4 bases removed from V and 5 bases from J, the gap between germline ends came to 14 bases. Germline loops: CDR1 MNHEY, CDR2 SVGAGI. CDR3: CASSSEGEWTEAFF. The CDR3 DNA sequence: TGTGCCAGCAGTTCCGAAGGGGAATGGACTGAAGCTTTCTTT.

The rearrangement joins TRBV7-2 to TRBJ1-5, with TRBD1 as a possible D gene (6 bases). V lost 1 base to trimming and J lost 0 bases, with 10 bases between them. The CDR3 covers 16 residues. Germline CDR1 is SGHTA and CDR2 is FQGNSA. The CDR3 bases are TGTGCCAGCAGCTTAGGCCGCAGGGGTAGCAATCAGCCCCAGCATTTT. Encoded protein: CASSLGRRGSNQPQHF. Supplemented by reference TRBV7-2 and TRBJ1-5, the full variable domain reads GAGVSQSPSNKVTEKGKDVELRCDPISGHTALYWYRQSLGQGLEFLIYFQGNSAPDKSGLPSDRFSAERTGGSVSTLTIQRTQQEDSAVYLCASSLGRRGSNQPQHFGDGTRLSIL.

The V call is TRBV19, the J call TRBJ2-1; D is perhaps TRBD2 (5 bases). The CDR3 sequence is 16 residues long. Trimming took 7 bases from V and 1 from J, leaving 17 bases between them. CDR1 LNHDA and CDR2 SQIVND come from the germline V gene (reference sequence). CDR3 sequence reads: CASNRGSKGSYNEQFF. The CDR3 coding sequence is TGTGCCAGTAATCGGGGTTCTAAGGGTTCCTACAATGAGCAGTTCTTC.

The chain carries TRBV19 and TRBJ2-1; 11 bases match TRBD2. The CDR3 has 13 amino acids. Germline CDR1 is LNHDA and CDR2 is SQIVND (reference sequence). The V and J ends lost 5 bases and 7 bases, in that order; junction bases with no gene match: 1. CDR3 sequence: CASSGTSGNEQFF. The CDR3 DNA reads TGTGCCAGTAGTGGGACTAGCGGTAATGAGCAGTTCTTC.

This clone was counted once. The chain has TRBV7-8 and TRBJ2-7, with TRBD1 matching 8 bases. The CDR3 runs 14 residues. The junction had 5 bases not matched to a gene; V was cut back by 5 bases and J by 2 bases. CDR1 and CDR2 from the germline V gene are SGHVS and FQNEAQ. This chain's CDR3 is CASSPRDRTYEQYF. The CDR3 nucleotides are TGTGCCAGCAGCCCCAGGGACAGGACCTACGAGCAGTACTTC.

This clone was recorded once. This chain joins TRBV5-4 and TRBJ1-2, with D unclear. Germline V gene data show CDR1 as SGHNT and CDR2 as YYREEE (reference sequence). This CDR3 region has 13 residues. V was trimmed by 4 bases and J by 4 bases, leaving 11 bases between them. Here the CDR3 DNA reads TGTGCCAGCAGCCGCCAGGATACCTATGGCTACACCTTC. Translated: CASSRQDTYGYTF.

This clone was recorded only once. CDR3 region: CASSLQTGPSAIYF. The DNA of the CDR3 is TGTGCCAGCAGCCTTCAGACAGGGCCCAGCGCCATATATTTT. V gene TRBV7-9 combines with J gene TRBJ1-3, with 7 bases fitting TRBD1. CDR1 and CDR2 from the germline V gene are SEHNR and FQNEAQ (reference sequence). CDR3 length: 14 residues. The J segment lost 11 bases and the V segment lost 5 bases, leaving 12 bases of the junction unmatched. Combining the CDR3 with reference TRBV7-9 and TRBJ1-3 gives the whole variable domain DTGVSQNPRHKITKRGQNVTFRCDPISEHNRLYWYRQTLGQGPEFLTYFQNEAQLEKSRLLSDRFSAERPKGSFSTLEIQRTEQGDSAMYLCASSLQTGPSAIYFGEGSWLTVV.

V is TRBV19 and J is TRBJ2-1, with a tentative D call TRBD2 (6 bases). This CDR3 spans 15 amino acids. Germline V lookup: CDR1 LNHDA, CDR2 SQIVND (reference sequence). The V end lost 5 bases, the J end lost 6 bases, and 17 bases lay between the germline ends. CDR3 sequence: CASSPWTRGLNEQFF. The CDR3 region has the DNA TGTGCCAGTAGTCCGTGGACCCGGGGACTCAATGAGCAGTTCTTC.

The chain couples TRBV5-1 to TRBJ2-1; D possibly corresponds to TRBD1 (5 bases). Deletions cut 2 bases from V and 6 bases from J, with 18 bases between. The CDR3 totals 16 residues. In germline, CDR1 is SGHRS, CDR2 YFSETQ. CDR3 nucleotides: TGCGCCAGCAGCTTACTCTCTCAGGGCTGGATCAATGAGCAGTTCTTC. This sequence encodes CASSLLSQGWINEQFF.

The V call is TRBV7-2, the J call TRBJ1-5; a weak D match, TRBD1 (6 bases). Germline values: CDR1 SGHTA, CDR2 FQGNSA. The V end was cut by 1 base, the J end by 7 bases, with 14 bases between. The CDR3 sequence is 15 residues long. The CDR3 sequence: CASSLGSGTGQPQHF. The CDR3 bases are TGTGCCAGCAGCTTAGGTTCGGGTACAGGGCAGCCCCAGCATTTT.

This chain joins TRBV12-5 and TRBJ1-2, with D possibly matching TRBD1 (5 bases). Deletions cut 1 base from V and 12 bases from J, with 9 bases between. This CDR3 spans 11 amino acids. Germline loops: CDR1 LGHNT, CDR2 FRNRAP. The CDR3 here is CASGLGQPNTF. CDR3 DNA sequence: TGTGCTAGTGGTTTGGGACAGCCCAACACCTTC.

This clone was picked up one time. V and J are TRBV18 and TRBJ1-4; 7 bases are shared with TRBD1. Germline V lookup: CDR1 KGHSH, CDR2 LQKENI. The ends lost 1 base at V and 6 bases at J; junction bases unmatched: 5. The CDR3 is made up of 15 amino acids. CDR3 amino acids: CASSPLTGTDEKLFF. For the CDR3, the DNA is TGTGCCAGCTCACCACTGACAGGGACAGATGAAAAACTGTTTTTT.

V and J are TRBV5-5 and TRBJ2-7; the D gene is possibly TRBD1 (5 bases). The germline V and J ends were trimmed by 4 bases and 3 bases, with 11 bases remaining between them. The CDR3 covers 13 residues. Germline values: CDR1 SGHKS, CDR2 YYEKEE (reference sequence). The CDR3 spells CASSPTVNYEQYF. CDR3 sequence (DNA): TGTGCCAGCAGCCCGACAGTAAACTACGAGCAGTACTTC.

The CDR3 DNA reads TGTGCCAGCAGCTTGGCAACAGCGAACACCGGGGAGCTGTTTTTT. Residues: CASSLATANTGELFF. V is TRBV5-5 and J is TRBJ2-2; no definite D call. CDR1 and CDR2 (germline): SGHKS, YYEKEE (reference sequence). The CDR3 loop spans 15 amino acids. V was cut by 0 bases and J by 0 bases, with 6 bases left in between.

V is TRBV6-5 and J is TRBJ1-2, with 7 bases identical to TRBD1. The V segment lost 2 bases and the J segment 2 bases; nucleotides outside the gene matches: 5. This CDR3 region has 15 residues. CDR1 and CDR2 (germline): MNHEY, SVGAGI. CDR3 in amino acids: CASSYGARGNYGYTF. CDR3 DNA sequence: TGTGCCAGCAGTTACGGGGCCAGGGGGAACTATGGCTACACCTTC.

The chain employs TRBV5-1 and TRBJ2-3; TRBD2 aligns across 9 bases. This CDR3 has 17 amino acids. V shed 0 bases and J 0 bases; nucleotides not matched to a gene: 5. Germline assignment: CDR1 SGHRS and CDR2 YFSETQ. CDR3 nucleotide sequence: TGCGCCAGCAGCTTGGGTCCTACTAGCGGGAGCACAGATACGCAGTATTTT. Protein: CASSLGPTSGSTDTQYF.